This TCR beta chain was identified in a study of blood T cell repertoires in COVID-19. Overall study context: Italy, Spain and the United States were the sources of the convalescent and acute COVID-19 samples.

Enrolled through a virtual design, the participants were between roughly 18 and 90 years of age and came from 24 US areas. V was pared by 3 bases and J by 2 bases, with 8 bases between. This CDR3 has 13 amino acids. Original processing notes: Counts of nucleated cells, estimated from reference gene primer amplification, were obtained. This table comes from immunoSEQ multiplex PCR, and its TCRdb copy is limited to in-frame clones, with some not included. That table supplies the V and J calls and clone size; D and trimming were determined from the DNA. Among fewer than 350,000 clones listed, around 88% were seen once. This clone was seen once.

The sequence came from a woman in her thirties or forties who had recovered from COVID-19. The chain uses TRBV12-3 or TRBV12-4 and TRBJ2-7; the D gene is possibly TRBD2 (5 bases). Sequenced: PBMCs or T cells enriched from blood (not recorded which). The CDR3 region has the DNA TGTGCCAGCAGTTTTCTGAGGGCCTACGAGCAGTACTTC. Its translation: CASSFLRAYEQYF.